The sequence of this TCR beta chain was determined in a study of T-cell reconstitution after alpha-beta-depleted transplantation in children. V was clipped by 1 base and J by 1 base, with 13 bases between them. The CDR3 extends over 16 amino acids. Germline CDR1 SGHTA, CDR2 FQGTGA. Using unique molecular identifiers, the investigators prepared the TCRbeta library. MiXCR was run by TCRdb on the PCR reads, yielding one entry per CDR3 protein. The sample carries 450,000 to 600,000 distinct CDR3 sequences, 32% recorded once. Sequenced material: PBMCs from the stem cell graft donor, taken from the stem cell graft. The TCR originated in a human donor who donated a stem cell graft to a child with aplastic anemia. V gene TRBV7-3 combines with J gene TRBJ1-1; D not resolved. The CDR3 sequence: CASSLRGGYGNTEAFF. The CDR3 region has the DNA TGTGCCAGCAGCTTAAGGGGTGGGTATGGGAACACTGAAGCTTTCTTT.